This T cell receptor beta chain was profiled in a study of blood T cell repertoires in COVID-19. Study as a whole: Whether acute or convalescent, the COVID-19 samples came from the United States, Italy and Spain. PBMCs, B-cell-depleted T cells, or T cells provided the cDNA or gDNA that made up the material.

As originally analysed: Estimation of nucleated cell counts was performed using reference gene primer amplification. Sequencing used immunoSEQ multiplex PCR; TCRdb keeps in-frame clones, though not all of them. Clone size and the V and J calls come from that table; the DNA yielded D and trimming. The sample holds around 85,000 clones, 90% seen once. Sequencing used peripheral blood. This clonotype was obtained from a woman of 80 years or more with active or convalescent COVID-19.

CDR3 DNA sequence: TGCGCCAGCAGCTTGATCGGCTCCTACGAGCAGTACTTC. This sequence encodes CASSLIGSYEQYF. The V and J genes are TRBV5-1 and TRBJ2-7; D ambiguous. V was pared by 1 base and J by 0 bases, with 5 bases between. CDR1 SGHRS and CDR2 YFSETQ come from the germline V gene. The CDR3 sequence is 13 residues long.